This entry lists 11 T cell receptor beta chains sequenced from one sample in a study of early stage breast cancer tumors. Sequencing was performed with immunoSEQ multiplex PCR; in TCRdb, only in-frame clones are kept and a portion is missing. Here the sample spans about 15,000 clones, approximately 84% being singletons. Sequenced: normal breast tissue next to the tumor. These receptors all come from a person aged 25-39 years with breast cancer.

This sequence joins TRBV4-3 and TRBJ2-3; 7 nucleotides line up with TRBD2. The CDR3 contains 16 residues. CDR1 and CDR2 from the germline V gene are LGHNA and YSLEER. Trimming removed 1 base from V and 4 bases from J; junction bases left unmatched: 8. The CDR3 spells CASSQVAGVVADTQYF. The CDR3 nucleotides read TGCGCCAGCAGCCAAGTTGCGGGAGTGGTGGCAGATACGCAGTATTTT.

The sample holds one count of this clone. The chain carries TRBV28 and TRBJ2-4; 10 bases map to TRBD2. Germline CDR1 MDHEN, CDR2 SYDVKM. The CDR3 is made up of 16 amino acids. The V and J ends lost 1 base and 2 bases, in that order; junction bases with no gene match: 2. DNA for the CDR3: TGTGCCAGCAGTTTATCTAGCGGGAGTTCCAAAAACATTCAGTACTTC. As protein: CASSLSSGSSKNIQYF.

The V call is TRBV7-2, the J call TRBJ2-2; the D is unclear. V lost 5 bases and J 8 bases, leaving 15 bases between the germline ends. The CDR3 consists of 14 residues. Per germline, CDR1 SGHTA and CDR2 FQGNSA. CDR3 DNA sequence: TGTGCCAGCAGCCTCAATGCTCGGTTAGGGGAGCTGTTTTTT. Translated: CASSLNARLGELFF.

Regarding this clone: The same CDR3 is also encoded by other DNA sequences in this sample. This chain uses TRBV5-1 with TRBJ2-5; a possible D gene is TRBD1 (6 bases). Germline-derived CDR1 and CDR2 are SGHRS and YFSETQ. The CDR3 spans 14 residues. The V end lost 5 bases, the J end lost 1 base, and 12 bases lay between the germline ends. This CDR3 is CASSLQGVQETQYF. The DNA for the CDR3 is TGCGCCAGCAGTCTACAGGGAGTCCAAGAGACCCAGTACTTC.

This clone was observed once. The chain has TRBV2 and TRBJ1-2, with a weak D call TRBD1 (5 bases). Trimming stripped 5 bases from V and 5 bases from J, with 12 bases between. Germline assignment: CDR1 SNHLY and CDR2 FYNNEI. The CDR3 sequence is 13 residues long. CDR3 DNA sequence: TGTGCCAGCAGTCCCCAGGGCGAGTATGGCTACACCTTC. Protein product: CASSPQGEYGYTF.

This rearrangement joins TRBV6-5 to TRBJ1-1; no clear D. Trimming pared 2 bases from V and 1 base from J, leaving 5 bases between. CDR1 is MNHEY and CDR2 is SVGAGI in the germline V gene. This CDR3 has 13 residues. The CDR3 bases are TGTGCCAGCAGTTACGGTACGAACACTGAAGCTTTCTTT. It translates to CASSYGTNTEAFF.

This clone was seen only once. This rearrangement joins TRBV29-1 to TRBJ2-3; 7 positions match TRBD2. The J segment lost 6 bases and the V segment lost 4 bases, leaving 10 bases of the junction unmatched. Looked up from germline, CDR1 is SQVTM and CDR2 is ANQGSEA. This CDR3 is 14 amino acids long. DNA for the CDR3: TGCAGCGTTGCTAGGGGTACTAGCGATGATACGCAGTATTTT. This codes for CSVARGTSDDTQYF.

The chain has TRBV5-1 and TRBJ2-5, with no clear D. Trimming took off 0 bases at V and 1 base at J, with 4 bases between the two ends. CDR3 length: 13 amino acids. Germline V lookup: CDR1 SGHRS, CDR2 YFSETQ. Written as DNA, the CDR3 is TGCGCCAGCAGCTTGGGGGGCCAAGAGACCCAGTACTTC. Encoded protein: CASSLGGQETQYF.

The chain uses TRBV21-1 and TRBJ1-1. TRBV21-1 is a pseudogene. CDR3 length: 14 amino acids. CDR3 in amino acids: CASKPGEKESEAFF. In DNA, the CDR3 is TGTGCCAGCAAACCGGGGGAGAAAGAGTCTGAAGCTTTCTTT.

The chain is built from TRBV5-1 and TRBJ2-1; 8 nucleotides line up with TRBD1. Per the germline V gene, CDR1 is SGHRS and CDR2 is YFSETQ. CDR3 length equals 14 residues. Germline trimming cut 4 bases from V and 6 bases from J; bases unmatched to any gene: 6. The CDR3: CASSPRDRFNEQFF. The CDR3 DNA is TGCGCCAGCAGCCCCCGGGACAGGTTCAATGAGCAGTTCTTC.

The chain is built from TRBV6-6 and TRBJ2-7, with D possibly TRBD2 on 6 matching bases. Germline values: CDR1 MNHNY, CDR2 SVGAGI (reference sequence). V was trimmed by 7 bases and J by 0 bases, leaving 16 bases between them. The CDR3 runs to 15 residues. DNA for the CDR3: TGTGCCAGCAATAACCCCGGGGAGGACTCCTACGAGCAGTACTTC. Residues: CASNNPGEDSYEQYF.